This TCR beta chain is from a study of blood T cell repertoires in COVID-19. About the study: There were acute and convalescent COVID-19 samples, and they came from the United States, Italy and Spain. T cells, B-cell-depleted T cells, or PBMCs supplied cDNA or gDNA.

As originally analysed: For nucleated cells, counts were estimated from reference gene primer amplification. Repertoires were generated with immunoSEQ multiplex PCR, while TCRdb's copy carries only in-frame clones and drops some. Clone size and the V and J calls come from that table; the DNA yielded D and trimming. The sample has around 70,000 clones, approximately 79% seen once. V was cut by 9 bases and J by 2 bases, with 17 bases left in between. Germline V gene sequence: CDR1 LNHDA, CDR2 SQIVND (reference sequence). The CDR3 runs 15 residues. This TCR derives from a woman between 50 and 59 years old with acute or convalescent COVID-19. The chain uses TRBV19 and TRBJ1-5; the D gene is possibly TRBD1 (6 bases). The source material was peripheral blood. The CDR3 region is CASLQGSGGNQPQHF. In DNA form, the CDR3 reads TGTGCCAGCCTCCAGGGGTCTGGGGGCAATCAGCCCCAGCATTTT. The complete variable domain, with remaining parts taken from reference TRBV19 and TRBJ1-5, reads DGGITQSPKYLFRKEGQNVTLSCEQNLNHDAMYWYRQDPGQGLRLIYYSQIVNDFQKGDIAEGYSVSREKKESFPLTVTSAQKNPTAFYLCASLQGSGGNQPQHFGDGTRLSIL.